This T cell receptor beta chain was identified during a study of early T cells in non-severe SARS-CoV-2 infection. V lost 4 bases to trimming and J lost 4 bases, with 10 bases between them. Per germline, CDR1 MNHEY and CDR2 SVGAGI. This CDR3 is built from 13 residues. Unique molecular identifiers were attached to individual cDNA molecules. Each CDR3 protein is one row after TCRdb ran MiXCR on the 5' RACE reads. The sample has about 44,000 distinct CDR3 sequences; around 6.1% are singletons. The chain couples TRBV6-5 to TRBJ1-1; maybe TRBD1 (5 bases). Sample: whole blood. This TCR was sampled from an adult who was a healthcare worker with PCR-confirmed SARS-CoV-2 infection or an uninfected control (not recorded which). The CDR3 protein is CASSFEGLTEAFF. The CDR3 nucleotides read TGTGCCAGCAGTTTTGAGGGACTCACTGAAGCTTTCTTT.